This entry features one T cell receptor beta chain sequence. Germline assignment: CDR1 LGHNA and CDR2 YSLEER. V was pared by 5 bases and J by 5 bases, with 11 bases of the junction left unmatched. The CDR3 has 15 residues. The data derive from a study of T cell responses to AZD1222 COVID-19 vaccine. TCRdb's table, derived via immunoSEQ multiplex PCR, lists solely in-frame clones and lacks some. Found here are just over 150,000 clones, approximately 90% of them singletons; the top ten hold 6.9%. The rearrangement joins TRBV4-3 to TRBJ2-5, with 7 bases matching TRBD1. The sequence came from an adult who had recovered from COVID-19. The sample was peripheral blood, taken after recovery from COVID-19. The DNA for the CDR3 is TGCGCCAGCAGCAACCTCCGGGACAGAGGGGAGACCCAGTACTTC. Its protein product is CASSNLRDRGETQYF.